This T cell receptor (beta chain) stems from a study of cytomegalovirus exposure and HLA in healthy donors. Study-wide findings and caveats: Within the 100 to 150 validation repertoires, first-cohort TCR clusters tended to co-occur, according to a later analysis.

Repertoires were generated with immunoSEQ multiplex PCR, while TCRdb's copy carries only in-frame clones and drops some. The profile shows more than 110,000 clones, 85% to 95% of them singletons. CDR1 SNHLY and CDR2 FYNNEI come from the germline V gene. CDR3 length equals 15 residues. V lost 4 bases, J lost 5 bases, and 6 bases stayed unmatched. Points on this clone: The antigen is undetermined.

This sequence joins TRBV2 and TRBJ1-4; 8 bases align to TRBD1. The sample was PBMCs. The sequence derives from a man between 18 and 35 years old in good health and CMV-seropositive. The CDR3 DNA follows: TGTGCCAGCAGTGCTGGACAGGGAAGGAATGAAAAACTGTTTTTT. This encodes CASSAGQGRNEKLFF.